What follows is one T cell receptor (beta chain) and its context. The entry originates in a study of T cells in Graves' hyperthyroidism and ophthalmopathy. The investigators amplified TCR beta CDR3 regions from RNA transcripts. When the TCR CDR3 underwent first-round RT-PCR, the HTBI primer set was used. TCRdb re-called the multiplex PCR reads with MiXCR, one entry per CDR3 protein. The data show a few hundred thousand distinct CDR3 sequences, with 40% to 55% seen just once and around 20% held by the top ten. The CDR3 contains 15 residues. Germline V lookup: CDR1 SGHRS, CDR2 YFSETQ. V was pared by 4 bases and J by 4 bases, with 5 bases of the junction left unmatched.

This receptor was identified in an adult woman with Graves' disease, either hyperthyroidism or ophthalmopathy (not recorded which). This rearrangement joins TRBV5-1 to TRBJ1-6; 7 bases fit TRBD1. The specimen was peripheral blood or thyroid tissue (not recorded which). The CDR3 reads CASSQGVEYNSPLHF. CDR3 bases: TGCGCCAGCAGCCAGGGGGTGGAATATAATTCACCCCTCCACTTT.